The 4 T cell receptor beta chains reported below all come from one sample, sequenced in a study. TCRdb re-called the RT-PCR reads with MiXCR, one entry per CDR3 protein. The sample lists about 700,000 distinct CDR3 sequences, approximately 15% occurring once. The sequencing sample was made of memory CD4+ T cells from blood. Receptor source: a female donor in good health, serving as a healthy control.

This clonotype has more than one count but fewer than ten. This chain joins TRBV7-2 and TRBJ2-3; tentative D call: TRBD1 (5 bases). CDR1 SGHTA and CDR2 FQGNSA come from the germline V gene. Trimming cost V 4 bases and J 2 bases, with 13 bases left between them. This CDR3 is 15 amino acids long. CDR3 sequence: CASSSLGVNTDTQYF. CDR3 nucleotides: TGTGCCAGCAGCTCCCTAGGGGTAAACACAGATACGCAGTATTTT. Full variable domain (missing parts from reference TRBV7-2 and TRBJ2-3): GAGVSQSPSNKVTEKGKDVELRCDPISGHTALYWYRQSLGQGLEFLIYFQGNSAPDKSGLPSDRFSAERTGGSVSTLTIQRTQQEDSAVYLCASSSLGVNTDTQYFGPGTRLTVL.

This clonotype occurred many times. This chain uses TRBV10-3 with TRBJ2-3; D not resolved. V was pared by 9 bases and J by 3 bases, with 10 bases between. In germline, CDR1 is ENHRY, CDR2 SYGVKD. The CDR3 is 12 residues long. The CDR3 nucleotides are TGTGCCATAACCCCCGGAACAGATACGCAGTATTTT. Translated, it gives CAITPGTDTQYF.

The V gene is TRBV20-1, the J gene TRBJ2-7; perhaps TRBD1 as D (6 bases). Germline CDR1 reads DFQATT; CDR2 reads SNEGSKA (reference sequence). The V end was cut by 5 bases, the J end by 1 base, with 12 bases between. The CDR3 length is 13 residues. The CDR3 reads CSARDTLSYEQYF. The DNA of the CDR3 is TGCAGTGCTCGGGACACCTTATCCTACGAGCAGTACTTC.

The chain recombines TRBV9 with TRBJ2-2; D may be TRBD2 (7 bases). V was trimmed by 3 bases and J by 1 base, leaving 13 bases between them. CDR1 is SGDLS and CDR2 is YYNGEE in the germline V gene. The CDR3 covers 16 residues. Written as DNA, the CDR3 is TGTGCCAGCAGCGACCCGAGGGGGGGGAACACCGGGGAGCTGTTTTTT. Residues: CASSDPRGGNTGELFF.